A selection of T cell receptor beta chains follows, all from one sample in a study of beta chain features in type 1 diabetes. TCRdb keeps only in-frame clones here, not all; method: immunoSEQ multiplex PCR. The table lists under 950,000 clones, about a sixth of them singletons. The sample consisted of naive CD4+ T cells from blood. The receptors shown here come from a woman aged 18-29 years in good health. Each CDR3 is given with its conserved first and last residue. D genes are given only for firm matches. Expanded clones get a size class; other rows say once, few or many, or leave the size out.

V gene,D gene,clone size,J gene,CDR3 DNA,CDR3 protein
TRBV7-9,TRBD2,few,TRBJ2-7,TGTGCCAGCAGCAAGACTAGCGGGAGCTCCTACGAGCAGTACTTC,CASSKTSGSSYEQYF
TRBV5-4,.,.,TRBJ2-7,TGTGCCAGCAGCTTGCGGTTCCGTTCCGAGGGGACGCACGAGCAGTACTTC,CASSLRFRSEGTHEQYF
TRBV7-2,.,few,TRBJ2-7,TGTGCCAGCAGCGCAAGCCCCCAGTACGAGCAGTACTTC,CASSASPQYEQYF
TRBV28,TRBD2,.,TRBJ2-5,TGTGCCAGCAGTGGTAGCGGGATGGCTGAAGAGACCCAGTACTTC,CASSGSGMAEETQYF
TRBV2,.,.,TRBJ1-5,TGTGCCAGCACCGAGGGGGGGGGAAGCGTTCAGCCCCAGCATTTT,CASTEGGGSVQPQHF
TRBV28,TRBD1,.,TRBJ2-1,TGTGCCAGCAGAGAAGGGACAGCACGCAATGAGCAGTTCTTC,CASREGTARNEQFF
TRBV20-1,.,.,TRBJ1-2,TGCAGTGCTATGCCCAACTATGGCTACACCTTC,CSAMPNYGYTF
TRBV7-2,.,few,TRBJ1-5,TGTGCCAGCAGCTTCACTTCTACCGCCAATCAGCCCCAGCATTTT,CASSFTSTANQPQHF
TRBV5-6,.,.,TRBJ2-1,TGTGCCAGCAGCTACAGGTCCTTTGATGAGCAGTTCTTC,CASSYRSFDEQFF
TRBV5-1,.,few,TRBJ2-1,TGCGCCAGCAGCCAAGACTCCGGGACATACAATGAGCAGTTCTTC,CASSQDSGTYNEQFF
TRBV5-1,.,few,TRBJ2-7,TGCGCCAGCAGCTTGTACGCGGCCAGGTTGTCCTACGAGCAGTACTTC,CASSLYAARLSYEQYF
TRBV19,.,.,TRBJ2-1,TGTGCCAGTAGTCTCCGGACGGGACTCTACAATGAGCAGTTCTTC,CASSLRTGLYNEQFF
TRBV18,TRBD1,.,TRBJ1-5,TGTGCCAGCTCACCAGAGACAGGGGGCGGTCAGCCCCAGCATTTT,CASSPETGGGQPQHF